This T cell receptor beta chain was identified in a study of metastatic and nonmetastatic thyroid tumors. Each patient came to thyroid surgery without any prior treatment (of any kind). Germline V CDR1 and CDR2: SNHLY, FYNNEI. J lost 0 bases, V lost 7 bases, and 5 bases had no gene match. This CDR3 has 14 residues. There are many counts of this clone. TCRdb reassembled clones from the PCR reads with MiXCR. The sample lists tens of thousands of clones; around 19% were seen once. This TCR derives from a female donor with papillary thyroid cancer or a benign thyroid nodule (not recorded which). Some clones in this sample may be carry-over from other donors' samples. The chain is built from TRBV2 and TRBJ1-2; 7 nucleotides line up with TRBD1. Sequenced material: blood. CDR3 amino acids: CASIWTGSNYGYTF. The CDR3 DNA follows: TGTGCCAGCATCTGGACAGGTTCTAACTATGGCTACACCTTC.